This TCR beta chain was documented in a study of shared clonotypes between healthy human individuals. General study findings and limits: Larger estimated richness was generally recorded for naive subsets relative to memory subsets. Compared with clonotypes that all four donors shared, non-shared clonotypes had lower generation probabilities.

In this sample, this clone turned up a few times. Antigen unknown. A read error likely explains this, since a far larger clone differs by one base. Some clones are missing from TCRdb's copy, which holds only in-frame ones; the method was immunoSEQ multiplex PCR. This table holds some 980,000 clones, 76% found once. This TCR came from a man aged 18 to 29 in good health. Sequencing was carried out using memory CD4+ T cells sorted from blood. The subset was: CD45RA-negative fraction.

CDR3 sequence reads: CASRNGGGGYEQYF. The CDR3 DNA reads TGTGCCAGCAGGAATGGGGGCGGGGGGTACGAGCAGTACTTC. This chain links TRBV6-5 with TRBJ2-7; 8 nucleotides match TRBD2. CDR3 size: 14 residues. Germline loops: CDR1 MNHEY, CDR2 SVGAGI. V was pared by 6 bases and J by 4 bases, with 8 bases of the junction left unmatched.